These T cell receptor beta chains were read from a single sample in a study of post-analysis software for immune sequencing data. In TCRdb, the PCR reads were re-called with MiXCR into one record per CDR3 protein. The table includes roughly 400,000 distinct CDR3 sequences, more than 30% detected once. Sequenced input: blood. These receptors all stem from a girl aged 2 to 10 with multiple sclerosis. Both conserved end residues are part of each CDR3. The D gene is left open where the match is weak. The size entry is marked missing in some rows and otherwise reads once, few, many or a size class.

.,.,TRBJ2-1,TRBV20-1,TGCAGTGCTAGGGCCAAGGGGGACTACAATGAGCAGTTCTTC,CSARAKGDYNEQFF
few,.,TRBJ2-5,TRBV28,TGTGCCAGCAGTTCCCCGGGAACCCTGGGGGAGACCCAGTACTTC,CASSSPGTLGETQYF
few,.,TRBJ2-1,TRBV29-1,TGCAGCGTGGGGCCAACTAGCCCTTCCTACAATGAGCAGTTCTTC,CSVGPTSPSYNEQFF
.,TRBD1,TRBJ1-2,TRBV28,TGTGCCAGCAGTTCCCCGGGACAGACAATTAACTATGGCTACACCTTC,CASSSPGQTINYGYTF
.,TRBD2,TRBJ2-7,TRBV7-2,TGTGCCAGCAGCTCGGAGGGAGGGGCCTACGAGCAGTACTTC,CASSSEGGAYEQYF
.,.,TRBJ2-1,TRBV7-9,TGTGCCAGCAGTCGCCGGGCAGGGCCCAATGAGCAGTTCTTC,CASSRRAGPNEQFF
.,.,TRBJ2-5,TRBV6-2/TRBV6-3,TGTGCCAGCAGCAACGGCATCCAAGAGACCCAGTACTTC,CASSNGIQETQYF
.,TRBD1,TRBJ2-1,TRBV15,TGTGCCACCAGCAGGGACAGGGGGCGTTTGAATGAGCAGTTCTTC,CATSRDRGRLNEQFF
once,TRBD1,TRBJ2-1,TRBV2,TGTGCCAGCAGGGAAGGACAGGGGGTGTTACTTAGCTCCTACAATGAGCAGTTCTTC,CASREGQGVLLSSYNEQFF
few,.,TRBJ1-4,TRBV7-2,TGTGCCAGCAGCTTACAGGGGTCTAATGAAAAACTGTTTTTT,CASSLQGSNEKLFF
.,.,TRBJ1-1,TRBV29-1,TGCAGCGTTTCGAAACTAGACAGGAACACTGAAGCTTTCTTT,CSVSKLDRNTEAFF
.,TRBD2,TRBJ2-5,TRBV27,TGTGCCAGCAGTTTATCACCTAGCGGGAGGGGTGAGCAGTACTTC,CASSLSPSGRGEQYF
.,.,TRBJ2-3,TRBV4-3,TGCGCCAGCAGCCAAGGGCCACCGAACAAAACGAAGACAGATACGCAGTATTTT,CASSQGPPNKTKTDTQYF
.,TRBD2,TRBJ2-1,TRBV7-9,TGTGCCAGCAGCTTAAGCCTAGCGGGAGGGCTCTACAATGAGCAGTTCTTC,CASSLSLAGGLYNEQFF
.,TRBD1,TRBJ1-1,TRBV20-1,TGCAGTGCTAGAGCCCGGGACAGGGGGTCACTAGAAGCTTTCTTT,CSARARDRGSLEAFF
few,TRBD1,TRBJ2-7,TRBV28,TGTGCCAGCAGAGGACAGGGGTTGGGATTGTACGAGCAGTACTTC,CASRGQGLGLYEQYF
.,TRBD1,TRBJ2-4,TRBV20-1,TGCAGTGCTAGACCGGGACAGGGGATCCAAAACATTCAGTACTTC,CSARPGQGIQNIQYF
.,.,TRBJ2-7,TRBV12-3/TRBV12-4,TGTGCCAGCAGTTTAGCGCAGGGTTCCTACGAGCAGTACTTC,CASSLAQGSYEQYF